This section outlines one T cell receptor beta chain sequence together with its context. Participants reported their clinical history, and cohort assignment relied on those reports. Before they entered the study, exposed participants had met a COVID-19 case within 2 weeks. The data were obtained in a study of blood T cell repertoires in COVID-19. At the level of the study: In each case, the material was cDNA or gDNA derived from T cells, B-cell-depleted T cells, or PBMCs.

The CDR3 consists of 16 residues. Per germline, CDR1 SGHTA and CDR2 FQGNSA. The J segment lost 0 bases and the V segment lost 3 bases, leaving 4 bases of the junction unmatched. Original processing methods: From reference gene primer amplification, estimates of nucleated cell counts were derived. Here immunoSEQ multiplex PCR was the method, and the copy in TCRdb shows in-frame clones only, minus some. V and J calls and clone size come straight from that table; D and trimming were deduced from the DNA. The sample holds around 170,000 clones, roughly three quarters seen once. The source of this sequence is a man aged 60-69 years who had been exposed to COVID-19. Material: PBMCs or T cells enriched from blood (not recorded which). The V gene is TRBV7-2, the J gene TRBJ1-3; 8 bases are a match to TRBD1. The CDR3 here is CASSLAQGGSGNTIYF. The CDR3 coding sequence is TGTGCCAGCAGCTTGGCACAGGGGGGCTCTGGAAACACCATATATTTT.